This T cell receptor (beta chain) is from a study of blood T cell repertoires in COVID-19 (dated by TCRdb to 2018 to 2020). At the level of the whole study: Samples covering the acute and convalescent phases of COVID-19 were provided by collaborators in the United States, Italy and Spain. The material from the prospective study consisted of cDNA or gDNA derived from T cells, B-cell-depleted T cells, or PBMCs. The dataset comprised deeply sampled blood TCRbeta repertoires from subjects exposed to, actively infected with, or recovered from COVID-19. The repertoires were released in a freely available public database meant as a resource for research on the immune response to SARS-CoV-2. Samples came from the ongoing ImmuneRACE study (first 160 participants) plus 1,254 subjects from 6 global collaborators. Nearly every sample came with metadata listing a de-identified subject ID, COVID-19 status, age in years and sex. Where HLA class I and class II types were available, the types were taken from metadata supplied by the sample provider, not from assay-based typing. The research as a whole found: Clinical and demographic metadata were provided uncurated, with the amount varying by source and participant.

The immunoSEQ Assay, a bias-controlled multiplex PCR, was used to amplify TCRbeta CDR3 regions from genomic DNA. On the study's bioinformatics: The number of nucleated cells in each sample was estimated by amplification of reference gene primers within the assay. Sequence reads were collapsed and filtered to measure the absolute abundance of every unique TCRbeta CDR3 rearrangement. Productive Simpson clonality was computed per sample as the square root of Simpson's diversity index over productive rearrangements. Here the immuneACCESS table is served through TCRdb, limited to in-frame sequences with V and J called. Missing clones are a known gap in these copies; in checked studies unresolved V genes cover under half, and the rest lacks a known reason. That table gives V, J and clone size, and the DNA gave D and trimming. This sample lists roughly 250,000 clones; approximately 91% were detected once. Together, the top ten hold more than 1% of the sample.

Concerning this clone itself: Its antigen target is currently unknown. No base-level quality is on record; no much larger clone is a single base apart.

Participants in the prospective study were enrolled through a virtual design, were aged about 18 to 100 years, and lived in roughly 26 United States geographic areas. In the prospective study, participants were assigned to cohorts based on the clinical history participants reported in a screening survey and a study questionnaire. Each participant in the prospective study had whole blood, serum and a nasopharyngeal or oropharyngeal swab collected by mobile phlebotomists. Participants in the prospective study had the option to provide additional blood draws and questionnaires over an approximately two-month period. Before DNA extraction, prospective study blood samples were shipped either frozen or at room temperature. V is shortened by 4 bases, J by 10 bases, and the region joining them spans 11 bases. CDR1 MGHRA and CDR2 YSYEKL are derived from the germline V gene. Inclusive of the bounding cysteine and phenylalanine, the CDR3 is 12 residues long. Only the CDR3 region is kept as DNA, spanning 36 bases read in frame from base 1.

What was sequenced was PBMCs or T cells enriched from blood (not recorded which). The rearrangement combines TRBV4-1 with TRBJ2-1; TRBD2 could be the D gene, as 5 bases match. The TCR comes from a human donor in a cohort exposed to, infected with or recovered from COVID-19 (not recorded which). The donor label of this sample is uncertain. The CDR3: CASSPPGREQFF. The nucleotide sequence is TGCGCCAGCAGCCCCCCGGGAAGGGAGCAGTTCTTC.